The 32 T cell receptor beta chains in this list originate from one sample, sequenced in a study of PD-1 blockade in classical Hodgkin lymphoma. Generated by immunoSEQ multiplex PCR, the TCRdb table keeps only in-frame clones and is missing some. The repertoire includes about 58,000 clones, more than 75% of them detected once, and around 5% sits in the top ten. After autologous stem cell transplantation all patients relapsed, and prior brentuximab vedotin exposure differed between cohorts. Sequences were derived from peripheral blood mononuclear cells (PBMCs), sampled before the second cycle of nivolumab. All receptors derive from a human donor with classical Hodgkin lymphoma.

The CDR3 sequence: CASSLRPSGTTYEQYF. CDR3 nucleotides: TGTGCCAGCAGCTTAAGGCCTAGCGGGACAACCTACGAGCAGTACTTC. The V call is TRBV7-8, the J call TRBJ2-7, with 9 positions matching TRBD2. The V gene end was trimmed by 2 bases and the J gene end by 2 bases; junction bases not matched to a gene: 7. CDR1 SGHVS and CDR2 FQNEAQ come from the germline V gene. This CDR3 has 16 residues.

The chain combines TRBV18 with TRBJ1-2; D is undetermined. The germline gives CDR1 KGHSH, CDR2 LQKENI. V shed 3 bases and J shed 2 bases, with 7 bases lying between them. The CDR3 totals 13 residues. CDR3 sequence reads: CASSPVGNYGYTF. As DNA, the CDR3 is TGTGCCAGCTCACCGGTAGGGAACTATGGCTACACCTTC.

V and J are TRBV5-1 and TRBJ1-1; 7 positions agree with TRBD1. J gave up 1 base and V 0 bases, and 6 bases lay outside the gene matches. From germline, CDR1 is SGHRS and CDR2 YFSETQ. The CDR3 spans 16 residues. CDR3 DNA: TGCGCCAGCAGCTTGGGCAGGGGGGCTGGGAACACTGAAGCTTTCTTT. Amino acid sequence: CASSLGRGAGNTEAFF.

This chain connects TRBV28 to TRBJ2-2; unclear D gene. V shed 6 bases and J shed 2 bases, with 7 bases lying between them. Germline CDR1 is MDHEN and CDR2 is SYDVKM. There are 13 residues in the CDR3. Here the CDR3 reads CASRDDNTGELFF. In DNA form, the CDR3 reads TGTGCCAGCAGGGACGATAACACCGGGGAGCTGTTTTTT.

The CDR3 region has the DNA TGTGCCTGGAGTGTACTCGAGGGCCCAGAATCACCCCTCCACTTT. Translating gives CAWSVLEGPESPLHF. The gene calls are TRBV30 and TRBJ1-6; D is ambiguous. Germline assignment: CDR1 GTSNPN and CDR2 SVGIG (reference sequence). The V end was cut by 0 bases, the J end by 10 bases, with 16 bases between. The CDR3 is made up of 15 amino acids.

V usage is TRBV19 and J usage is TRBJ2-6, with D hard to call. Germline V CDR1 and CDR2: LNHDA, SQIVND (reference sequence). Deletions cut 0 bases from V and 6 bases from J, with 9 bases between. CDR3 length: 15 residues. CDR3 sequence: CASSIEPISANVLTF. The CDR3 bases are TGTGCCAGTAGTATAGAGCCTATTTCGGCCAACGTCCTGACTTTC.

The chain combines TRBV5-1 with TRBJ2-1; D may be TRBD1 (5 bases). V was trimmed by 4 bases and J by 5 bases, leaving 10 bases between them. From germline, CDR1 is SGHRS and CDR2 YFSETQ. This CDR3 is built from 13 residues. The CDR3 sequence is CASSAQQDNEQFF. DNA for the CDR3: TGCGCCAGCAGCGCCCAACAGGACAATGAGCAGTTCTTC.

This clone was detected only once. The CDR3 coding sequence is TGCGCCAGCGGTAGACAGTCCCCAGATACGCAGTATTTT. Translation gives CASGRQSPDTQYF. V gene TRBV5-1 combines with J gene TRBJ2-3, with TRBD1 as a possible D gene (5 bases). In germline, CDR1 is SGHRS, CDR2 YFSETQ. The CDR3 is 13 amino acids. Trimming left V 7 bases short and J 4 bases short, with 13 bases between.

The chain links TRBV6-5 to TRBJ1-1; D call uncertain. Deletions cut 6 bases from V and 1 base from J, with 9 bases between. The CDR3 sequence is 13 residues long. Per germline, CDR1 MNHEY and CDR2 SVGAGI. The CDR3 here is CASRTNANTEAFF. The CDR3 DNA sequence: TGTGCCAGCAGGACAAATGCGAACACTGAAGCTTTCTTT.

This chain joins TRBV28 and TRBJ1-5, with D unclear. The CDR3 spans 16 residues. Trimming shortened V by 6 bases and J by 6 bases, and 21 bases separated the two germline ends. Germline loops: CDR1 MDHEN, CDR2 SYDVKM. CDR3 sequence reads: CASRSAEVVPPQPQHF. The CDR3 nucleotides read TGTGCCAGCAGGTCCGCCGAAGTTGTCCCCCCTCAGCCCCAGCATTTT.

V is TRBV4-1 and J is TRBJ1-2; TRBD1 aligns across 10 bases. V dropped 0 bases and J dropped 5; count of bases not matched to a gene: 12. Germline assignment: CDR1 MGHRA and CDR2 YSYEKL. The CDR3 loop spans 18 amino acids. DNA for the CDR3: TGCGCCAGCAGCCAAGAACAAAATTCGGGACAGGGGATATATGGCTACACCTTC. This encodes CASSQEQNSGQGIYGYTF.

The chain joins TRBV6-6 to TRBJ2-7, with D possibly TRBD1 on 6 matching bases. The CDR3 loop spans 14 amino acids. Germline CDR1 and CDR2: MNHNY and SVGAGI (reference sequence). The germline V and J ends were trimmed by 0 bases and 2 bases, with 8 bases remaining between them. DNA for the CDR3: TGTGCCAGCAGTTACTCGGACAGAGCCTACGAGCAGTACTTC. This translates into CASSYSDRAYEQYF.

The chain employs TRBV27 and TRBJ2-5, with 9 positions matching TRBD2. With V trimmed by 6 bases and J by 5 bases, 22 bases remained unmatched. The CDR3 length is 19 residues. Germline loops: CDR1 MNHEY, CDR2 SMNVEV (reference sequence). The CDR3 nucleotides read TGTGCCAGCAGAAACACCCAACTTCCCGGTGGCGGGGGGGCGGAGACCCAGTACTTC. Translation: CASRNTQLPGGGGAETQYF.

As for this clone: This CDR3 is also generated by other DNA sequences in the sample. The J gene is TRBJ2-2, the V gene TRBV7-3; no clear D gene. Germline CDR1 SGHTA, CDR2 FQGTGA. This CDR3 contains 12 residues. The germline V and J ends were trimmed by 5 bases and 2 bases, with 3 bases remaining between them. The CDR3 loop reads CASSRNTGELFF. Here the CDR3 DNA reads TGTGCCAGCAGCCGAAACACCGGGGAGCTGTTTTTT.

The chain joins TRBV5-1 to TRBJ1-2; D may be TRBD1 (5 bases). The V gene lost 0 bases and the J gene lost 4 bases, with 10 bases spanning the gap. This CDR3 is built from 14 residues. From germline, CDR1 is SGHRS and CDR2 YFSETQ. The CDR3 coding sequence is TGCGCCAGCAGCTTGGAATCTCAGGGCTATGGCTACACCTTC. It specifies CASSLESQGYGYTF.

The CDR3 DNA reads TGCGCCAGCAGCTGGACCGGGACTACGAACACCGGGGAGCTGTTTTTT. Protein: CASSWTGTTNTGELFF. V usage is TRBV5-1 and J usage is TRBJ2-2; 7 bases fit TRBD2. With V trimmed by 3 bases and J by 0 bases, 5 bases remained unmatched. CDR1 is SGHRS and CDR2 is YFSETQ in the germline V gene. The CDR3 totals 16 residues.

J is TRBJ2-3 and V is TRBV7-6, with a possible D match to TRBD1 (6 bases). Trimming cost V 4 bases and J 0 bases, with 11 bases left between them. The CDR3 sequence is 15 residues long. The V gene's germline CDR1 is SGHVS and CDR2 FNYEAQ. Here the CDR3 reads CASSSGTTSTDTQYF. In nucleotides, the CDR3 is TGTGCCAGCAGCTCAGGGACAACTAGCACAGATACGCAGTATTTT.

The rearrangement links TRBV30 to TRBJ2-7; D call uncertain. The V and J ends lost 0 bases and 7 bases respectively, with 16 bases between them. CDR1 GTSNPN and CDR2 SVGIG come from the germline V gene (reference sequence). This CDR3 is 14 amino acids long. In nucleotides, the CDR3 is TGTGCCTGGAGTGTAGGAAGGACCCCTGGGGAGCAGTACTTC. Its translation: CAWSVGRTPGEQYF.

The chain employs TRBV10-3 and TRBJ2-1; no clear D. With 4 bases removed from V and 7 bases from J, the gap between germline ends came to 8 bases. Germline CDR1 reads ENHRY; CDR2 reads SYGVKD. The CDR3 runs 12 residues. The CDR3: CAISGSRNEQFF. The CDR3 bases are TGTGCCATCAGTGGCTCTAGGAATGAGCAGTTCTTC.

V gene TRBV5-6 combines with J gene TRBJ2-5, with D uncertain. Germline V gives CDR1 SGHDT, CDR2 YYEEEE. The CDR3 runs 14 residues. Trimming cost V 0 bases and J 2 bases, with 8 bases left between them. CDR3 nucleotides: TGTGCCAGCAGCTTGGGTTCAGTGCAAGAGACCCAGTACTTC. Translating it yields CASSLGSVQETQYF.

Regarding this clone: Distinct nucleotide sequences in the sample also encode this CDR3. Here the CDR3 reads CASSLRDQGDEQYF. The CDR3 nucleotides read TGTGCCAGCAGCCTCCGGGACCAAGGGGATGAGCAGTACTTC. V usage is TRBV7-8 and J usage is TRBJ2-7, with D possibly called TRBD1 or TRBD2 (5 bases each). Germline CDR1 is SGHVS and CDR2 is FQNEAQ. This CDR3 is built from 14 residues. Trimming removed 5 bases from V and 7 bases from J, with 18 bases in between.

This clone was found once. The CDR3 reads CASSFMGLGNNEQFF. CDR3 DNA sequence: TGTGCCAGCAGTTTCATGGGGCTGGGGAACAATGAGCAGTTCTTC. V is TRBV27 and J is TRBJ2-1, with D perhaps TRBD1 (5 bases). Germline CDR1 MNHEY, CDR2 SMNVEV (reference sequence). The CDR3 runs 15 residues. V dropped 3 bases and J dropped 5 bases, with 14 bases sitting between them.

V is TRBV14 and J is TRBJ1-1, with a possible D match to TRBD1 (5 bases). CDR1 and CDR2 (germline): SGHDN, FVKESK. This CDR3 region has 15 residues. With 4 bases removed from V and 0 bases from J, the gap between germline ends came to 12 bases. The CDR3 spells CASSLFEGMNTEAFF. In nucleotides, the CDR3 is TGTGCCAGCAGCCTCTTTGAGGGGATGAACACTGAAGCTTTCTTT.

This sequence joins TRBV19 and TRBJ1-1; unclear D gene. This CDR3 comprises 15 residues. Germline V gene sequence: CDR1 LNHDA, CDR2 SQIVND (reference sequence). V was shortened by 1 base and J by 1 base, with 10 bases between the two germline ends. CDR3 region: CASSIGGSGNTEAFF. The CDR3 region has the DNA TGTGCCAGTAGTATAGGAGGGTCCGGGAACACTGAAGCTTTCTTT.

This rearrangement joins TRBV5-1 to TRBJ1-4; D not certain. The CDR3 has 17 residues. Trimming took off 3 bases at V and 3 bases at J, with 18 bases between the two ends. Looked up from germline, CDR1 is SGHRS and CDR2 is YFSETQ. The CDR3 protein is CASSSSPDPGSNEKLFF. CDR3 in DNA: TGCGCCAGCAGCTCATCCCCAGACCCTGGCTCTAATGAAAAACTGTTTTTT.

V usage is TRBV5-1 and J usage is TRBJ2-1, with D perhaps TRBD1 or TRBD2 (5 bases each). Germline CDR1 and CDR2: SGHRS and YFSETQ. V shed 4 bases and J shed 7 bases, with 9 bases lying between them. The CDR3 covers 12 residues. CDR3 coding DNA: TGCGCCAGCAGCCCGGGGCTTAATGAGCAGTTCTTC. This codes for CASSPGLNEQFF.

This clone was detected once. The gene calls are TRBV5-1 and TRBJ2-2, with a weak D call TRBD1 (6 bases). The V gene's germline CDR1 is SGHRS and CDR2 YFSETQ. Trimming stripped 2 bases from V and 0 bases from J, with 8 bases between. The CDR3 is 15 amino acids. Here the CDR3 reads CASSFDRSNTGELFF. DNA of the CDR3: TGCGCCAGCAGCTTCGACAGGTCGAACACCGGGGAGCTGTTTTTT.

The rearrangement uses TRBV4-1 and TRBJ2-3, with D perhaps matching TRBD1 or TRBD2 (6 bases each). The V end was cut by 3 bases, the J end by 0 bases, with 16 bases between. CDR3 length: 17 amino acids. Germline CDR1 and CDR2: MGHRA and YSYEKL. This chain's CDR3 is CASSHFDGGTSTDTQYF. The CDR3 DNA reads TGCGCCAGCAGCCATTTCGACGGGGGCACTAGCACAGATACGCAGTATTTT.

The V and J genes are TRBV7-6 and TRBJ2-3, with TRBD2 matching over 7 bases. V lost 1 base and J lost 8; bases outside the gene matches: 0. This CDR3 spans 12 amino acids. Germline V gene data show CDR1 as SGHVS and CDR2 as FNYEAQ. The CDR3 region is CASSLGGSTQYF. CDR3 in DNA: TGTGCCAGCAGCTTAGGCGGGAGTACGCAGTATTTT.

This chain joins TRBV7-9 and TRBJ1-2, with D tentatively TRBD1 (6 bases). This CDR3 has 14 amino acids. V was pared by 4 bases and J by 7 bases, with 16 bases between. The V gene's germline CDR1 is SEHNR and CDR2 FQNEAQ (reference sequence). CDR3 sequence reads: CASSSGMGGGGYTF. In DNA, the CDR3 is TGTGCCAGCAGCTCAGGGATGGGGGGCGGTGGCTACACCTTC. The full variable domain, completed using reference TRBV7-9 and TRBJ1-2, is DTGVSQNPRHKITKRGQNVTFRCDPISEHNRLYWYRQTLGQGPEFLTYFQNEAQLEKSRLLSDRFSAERPKGSFSTLEIQRTEQGDSAMYLCASSSGMGGGGYTFGSGTRLTVV.

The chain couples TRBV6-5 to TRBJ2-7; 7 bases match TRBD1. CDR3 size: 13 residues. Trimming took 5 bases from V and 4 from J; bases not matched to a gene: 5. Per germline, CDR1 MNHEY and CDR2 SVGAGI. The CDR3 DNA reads TGTGCCAGCAGTGCAGGGGGACGTTACGAGCAGTACTTC. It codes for CASSAGGRYEQYF.

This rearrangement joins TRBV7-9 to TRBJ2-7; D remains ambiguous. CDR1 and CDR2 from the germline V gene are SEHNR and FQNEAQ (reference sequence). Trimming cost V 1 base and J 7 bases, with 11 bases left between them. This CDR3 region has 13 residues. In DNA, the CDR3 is TGTGCCAGCAGCTTAGACAGAGATGGGGAGCAGTACTTC. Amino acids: CASSLDRDGEQYF.